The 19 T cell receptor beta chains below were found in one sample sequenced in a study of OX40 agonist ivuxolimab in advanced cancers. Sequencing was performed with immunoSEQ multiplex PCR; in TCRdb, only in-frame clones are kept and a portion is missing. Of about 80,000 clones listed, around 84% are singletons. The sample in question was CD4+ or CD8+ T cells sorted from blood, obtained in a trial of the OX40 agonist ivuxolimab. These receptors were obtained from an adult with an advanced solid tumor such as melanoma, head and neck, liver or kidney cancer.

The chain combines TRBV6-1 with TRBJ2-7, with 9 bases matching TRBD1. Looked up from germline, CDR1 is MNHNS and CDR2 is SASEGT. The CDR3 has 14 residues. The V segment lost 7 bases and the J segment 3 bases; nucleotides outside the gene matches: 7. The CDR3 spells CASTRGTGRYEQYF. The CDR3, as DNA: TGTGCCAGCACTAGGGGGACAGGGCGCTACGAGCAGTACTTC.

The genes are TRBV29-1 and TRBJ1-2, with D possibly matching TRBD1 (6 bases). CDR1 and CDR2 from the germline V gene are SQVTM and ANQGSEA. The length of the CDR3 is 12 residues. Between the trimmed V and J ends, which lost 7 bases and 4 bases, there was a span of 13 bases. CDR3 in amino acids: CSATGQTYGYTF. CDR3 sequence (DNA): TGCAGCGCCACCGGACAGACCTATGGCTACACCTTC.

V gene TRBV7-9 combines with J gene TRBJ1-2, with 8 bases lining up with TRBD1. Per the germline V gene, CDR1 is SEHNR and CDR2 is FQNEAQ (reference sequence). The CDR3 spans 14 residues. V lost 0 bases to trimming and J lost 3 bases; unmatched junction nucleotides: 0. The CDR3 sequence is CASSLADRDYGYTF. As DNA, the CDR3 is TGTGCCAGCAGCTTAGCGGACAGGGACTATGGCTACACCTTC.

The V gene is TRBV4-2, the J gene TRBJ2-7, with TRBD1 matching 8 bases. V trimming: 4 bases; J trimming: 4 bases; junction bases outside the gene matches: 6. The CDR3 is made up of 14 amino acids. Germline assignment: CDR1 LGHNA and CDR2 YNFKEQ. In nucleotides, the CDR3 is TGTGCCAGCAGCCCGACAGGGGATGGGTACGAGCAGTACTTC. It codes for CASSPTGDGYEQYF.

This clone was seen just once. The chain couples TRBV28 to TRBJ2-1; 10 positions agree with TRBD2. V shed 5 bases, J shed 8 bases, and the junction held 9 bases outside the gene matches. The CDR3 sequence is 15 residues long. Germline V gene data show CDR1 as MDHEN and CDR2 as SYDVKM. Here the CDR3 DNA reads TGTGCCAGCAGTAGCGGGAGGGACGGTTTCGATGAGCAGTTCTTC. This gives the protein CASSSGRDGFDEQFF.

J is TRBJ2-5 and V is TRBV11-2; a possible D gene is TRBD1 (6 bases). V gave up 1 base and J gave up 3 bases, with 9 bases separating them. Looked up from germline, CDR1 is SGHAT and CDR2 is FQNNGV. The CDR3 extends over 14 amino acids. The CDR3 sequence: CASSLVAGEETQYF. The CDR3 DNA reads TGTGCCAGCAGCTTAGTGGCAGGGGAAGAGACCCAGTACTTC.

The CDR3 loop is CAISGVAGGPMGDTQYF. CDR3 nucleotide sequence: TGTGCCATCAGTGGGGTAGCGGGAGGGCCAATGGGAGATACGCAGTATTTT. This chain links TRBV10-3 with TRBJ2-3; the match to TRBD2 covers 11 bases. The CDR3 sequence is 17 residues long. Germline V lookup: CDR1 ENHRY, CDR2 SYGVKD. V shed 4 bases and J 5 bases; nucleotides not matched to a gene: 11.

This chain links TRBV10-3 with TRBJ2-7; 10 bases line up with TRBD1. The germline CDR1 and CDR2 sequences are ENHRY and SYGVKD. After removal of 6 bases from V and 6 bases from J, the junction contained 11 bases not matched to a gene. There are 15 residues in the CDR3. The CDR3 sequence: CAISEGQGIAFEQYV. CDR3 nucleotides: TGTGCCATCAGCGAGGGACAGGGGATCGCGTTCGAGCAGTACGTC.

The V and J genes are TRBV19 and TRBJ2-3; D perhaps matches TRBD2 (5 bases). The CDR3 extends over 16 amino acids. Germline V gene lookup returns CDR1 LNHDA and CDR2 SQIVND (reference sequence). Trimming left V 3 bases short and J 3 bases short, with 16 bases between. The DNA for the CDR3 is TGTGCCAGTAGTATTATGTCGGGGATGAGGACAGATACGCAGTATTTT. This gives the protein CASSIMSGMRTDTQYF.

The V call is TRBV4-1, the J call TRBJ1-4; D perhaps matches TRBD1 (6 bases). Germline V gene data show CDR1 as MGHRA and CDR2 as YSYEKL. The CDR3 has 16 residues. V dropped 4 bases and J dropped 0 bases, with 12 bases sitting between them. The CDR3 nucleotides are TGCGCCAGCAGCCCCCTCAAGGGGGCAACTAATGAAAAACTGTTTTTT. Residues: CASSPLKGATNEKLFF.

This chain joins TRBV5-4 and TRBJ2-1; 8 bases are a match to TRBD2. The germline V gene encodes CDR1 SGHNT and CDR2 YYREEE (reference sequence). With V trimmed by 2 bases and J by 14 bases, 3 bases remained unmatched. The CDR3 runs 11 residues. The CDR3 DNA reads TGTGCCAGCAGCTTCGGGCGGGAGGAGTTCTTC. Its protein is CASSFGREEFF.

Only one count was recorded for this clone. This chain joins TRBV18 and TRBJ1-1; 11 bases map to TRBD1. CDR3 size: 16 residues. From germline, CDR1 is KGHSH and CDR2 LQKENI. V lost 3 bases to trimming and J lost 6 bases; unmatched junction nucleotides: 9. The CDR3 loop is CASSPLGQGVEAEAFF. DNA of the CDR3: TGTGCCAGCTCACCCTTGGGACAGGGGGTAGAAGCTGAAGCTTTCTTT.

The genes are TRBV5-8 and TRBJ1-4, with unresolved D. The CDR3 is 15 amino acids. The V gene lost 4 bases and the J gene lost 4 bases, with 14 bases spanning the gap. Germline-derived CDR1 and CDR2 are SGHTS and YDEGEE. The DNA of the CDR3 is TGTGCCAGCAGCCCTTACTTAGCGGGTAATGAAAAACTGTTTTTT. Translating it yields CASSPYLAGNEKLFF.

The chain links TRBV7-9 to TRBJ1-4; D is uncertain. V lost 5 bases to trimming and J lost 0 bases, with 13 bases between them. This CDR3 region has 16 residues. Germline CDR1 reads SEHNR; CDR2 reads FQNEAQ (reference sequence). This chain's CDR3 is CASSPGLGATNEKLFF. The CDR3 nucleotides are TGTGCCAGCAGCCCAGGACTCGGTGCAACTAATGAAAAACTGTTTTTT.

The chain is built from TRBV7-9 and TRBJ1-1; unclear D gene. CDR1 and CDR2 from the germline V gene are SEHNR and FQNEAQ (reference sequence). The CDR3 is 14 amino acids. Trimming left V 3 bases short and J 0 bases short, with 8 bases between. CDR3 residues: CASSLKAMNTEAFF. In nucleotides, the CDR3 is TGTGCCAGCAGCTTGAAGGCGATGAACACTGAAGCTTTCTTT.

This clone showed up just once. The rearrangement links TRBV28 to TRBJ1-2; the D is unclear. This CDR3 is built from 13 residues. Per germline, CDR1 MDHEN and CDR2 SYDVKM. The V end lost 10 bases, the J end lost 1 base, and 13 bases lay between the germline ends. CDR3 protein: CAIPDGINYGYTF. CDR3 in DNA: TGTGCCATCCCCGACGGAATTAACTATGGCTACACCTTC.

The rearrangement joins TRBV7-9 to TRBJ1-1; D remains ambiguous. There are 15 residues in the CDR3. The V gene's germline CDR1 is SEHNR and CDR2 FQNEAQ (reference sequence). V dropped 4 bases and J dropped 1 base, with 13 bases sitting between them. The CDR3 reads CASSSTRHQNTEAFF. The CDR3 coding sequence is TGTGCCAGCAGCTCAACCCGACATCAGAACACTGAAGCTTTCTTT.

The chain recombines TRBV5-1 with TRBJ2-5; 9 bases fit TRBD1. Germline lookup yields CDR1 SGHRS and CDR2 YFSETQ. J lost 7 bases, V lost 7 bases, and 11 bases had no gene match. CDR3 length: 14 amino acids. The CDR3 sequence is CASGLGGQGGTQYF. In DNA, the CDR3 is TGCGCCAGCGGCCTCGGGGGACAGGGAGGGACCCAGTACTTC.

The CDR3 sequence: CASSQGFINRDGYGYTF. In nucleotides, the CDR3 is TGCGCCAGCAGCCAAGGGTTTATAAACAGGGACGGCTATGGCTACACCTTC. The chain carries TRBV4-1 and TRBJ1-2, with a tentative D call TRBD1 (6 bases). With 1 base removed from V and 4 bases from J, the gap between germline ends came to 19 bases. Germline V CDR1 and CDR2: MGHRA, YSYEKL. The CDR3 runs to 17 residues.